The T cell receptor (beta chain) described here comes from a study of monozygotic twins with inflammatory bowel disease. General study points: Clonotypes shared with others were fewer in IBD patients than in healthy twins, especially with disease activity.

TCRdb re-called the 5' RACE reads, yielding one record per CDR3 amino acid sequence without DNA. This table lists roughly 300,000 distinct CDR3 sequences. Remarks on this clonotype: No antigen is known for it.

This CDR3 spans 16 amino acids. Per the germline V gene, CDR1 is SGHTA and CDR2 is FQGNSA. The rearrangement links TRBV7-2 to TRBJ1-4; absent DNA, TCRdb's TRBD1 call cannot be checked. The sequenced material came from blood. This TCR was sampled from a human donor with ulcerative colitis or Crohn's disease, or a healthy co-twin of an affected twin (not recorded which). The CDR3 region is CASSFTSGTGNEKLFF.